A selection of T cell receptor beta chains follows, all from one sample in a study of patients and donors after allogeneic stem cell transplantation. TCRdb processed the RT-PCR reads anew with MiXCR; each CDR3 protein has one entry. The sample has fewer than 95,000 distinct CDR3 sequences; 4.5% to 5% are singletons. Input material: blood, either unsorted or a sorted T cell fraction (not recorded which). Receptors were obtained from a human donor who was either an allogeneic HSCT recipient or a stem cell or donor lymphocyte infusion donor (not recorded which). It is not recorded whose cells these are; they may come from a transplant donor. The CDR3 runs from the conserved cysteine through the conserved F or W. D genes are given only for firm matches. Size tells how often a clone was seen (once, few, many) or the class of an expanded clone, and some rows leave it out.

TRBV9,TRBJ2-5,few,.,13,TGTGCCAGCAGCGGACACCCCCGAGAGACCCAGTACTTC,CASSGHPRETQYF
TRBV7-9,TRBJ2-7,many,.,13,TGTGCCAGCAGCTTAGCGTTCGGGGGCGAGCAGTACTTC,CASSLAFGGEQYF
TRBV18,TRBJ1-1,.,.,15,TGTGCCAGCTCACCACCTAACCAAGGCGACACTGAAGCTTTCTTT,CASSPPNQGDTEAFF
TRBV2,TRBJ2-1,many,TRBD2,15,TGTGCCAGCAGTTACCTAGCGGGTCCCAACAATGAGCAGTTCTTC,CASSYLAGPNNEQFF
TRBV5-5,TRBJ1-4,many,.,14,TGTGCCAGTGGGGCCTCCCCAACTAATGAAAAACTGTTTTTT,CASGASPTNEKLFF
TRBV4-1,TRBJ2-1,many,.,14,TGCGCCAGCAGCCAAGCGGGTCGATACAATGAGCAGTTCTTC,CASSQAGRYNEQFF
TRBV4-2,TRBJ1-2,many,.,15,TGTGCCAGCAGCCAAGAATTGGGAAAGAACTATGGCTACACCTTC,CASSQELGKNYGYTF
TRBV7-8,TRBJ1-1,many,.,14,TGTGCCAGCAGCAAAGAAGTAATGGTACCTGAAGCTTTCTTT,CASSKEVMVPEAFF
TRBV12-3/TRBV12-4,TRBJ1-3,many,.,15,TGTGCCAGCAGCCTACCATGGGGGACTGGAAACACCATATATTTT,CASSLPWGTGNTIYF
TRBV5-1,TRBJ1-6,many,TRBD1,18,TGCGCCAGCAGCTTGGTTGGGGGGCCGGGACAGGGAGCTGTTTTCCTCCACTTT,CASSLVGGPGQGAVFLHF
TRBV7-6,TRBJ1-2,many,.,14,TGTGCCAGCAGCTTACGGGCAGGGGACTATGGCTACACCTTC,CASSLRAGDYGYTF
TRBV11-2,TRBJ1-1,.,TRBD1,15,TGTGCCAGCAGCTCAACAGGGGGTGGGTTTACTGAAGCTTTCTTT,CASSSTGGGFTEAFF
TRBV20-1,TRBJ2-1,many,TRBD2,14,TGCAGTGCCGGGACTAGCGGGAGGGCTAGTGAGCAGTTCTTC,CSAGTSGRASEQFF
TRBV7-3,TRBJ1-1,many,.,13,TGTGCCAGCAGCTTAACACGCAACACTGAAGCTTTCTTT,CASSLTRNTEAFF
TRBV12-3/TRBV12-4,TRBJ2-2,few,TRBD2,21,TGTGCCAGCAGTTTTTCGCCCGGGACTAAAGGGGCATCGGGGAACACCGGGGAGCTGTTTTTT,CASSFSPGTKGASGNTGELFF
TRBV15,TRBJ2-7,many,.,14,TGTGCCACCAGCAGAGGGGGCAGGTCCTACGAGCAGTACTTC,CATSRGGRSYEQYF
TRBV4-1,TRBJ2-4,few,.,13,TGCGCCAGCAGCCAAGTAAGCGACAGCCGCGTTTACTTC,CASSQVSDSRVYF
TRBV11-2,TRBJ2-3,many,.,16,TGTGCCAGCAGCTTAGAAAGCAGGGCCTGGGGGGATACGCAGTATTTT,CASSLESRAWGDTQYF
TRBV6-5,TRBJ2-5,few,.,14,TGTGCCAGCAGTTACGGGGGCTTGAGCCAGACCCAGTACTTC,CASSYGGLSQTQYF
TRBV6-1,TRBJ2-3,.,.,15,TGTGCCAGCACCCTTGAGAGGAGGGGCACAGATACGCAGTATTTT,CASTLERRGTDTQYF
TRBV12-3/TRBV12-4,TRBJ2-5,many,.,13,TGTGCCAGCAGTTTGGGACACAAGGAGACCCAGTACTTC,CASSLGHKETQYF
TRBV9,TRBJ2-1,many,TRBD2,15,TGTGCCAGCAGCGTGGGACTAGAACTAGTGGATGAGCAGTTCTTC,CASSVGLELVDEQFF
TRBV20-1,TRBJ2-1,.,TRBD2,15,TGCAGTGCCCAAAGACTAGCGGGAGGAACCTACGAGCAGTTCTTC,CSAQRLAGGTYEQFF
TRBV21-1,TRBJ1-1,.,.,11,TGTGCCTGGCCCCGGGGCACTGAAGCTTTCTTT,CAWPRGTEAFF
TRBV7-3,TRBJ1-1,many,.,13,TGTGCCAGCAGCTTTGGGGCGAACACTGAAGCTTTCTTT,CASSFGANTEAFF